This record covers a single T cell receptor (beta chain). Exclusion of a patient followed from autoimmune disease history or systemic immunosuppression. This record belongs to a study of OX40 agonist ivuxolimab in advanced cancers. Study information: Dose-escalation patients' cancers were hepatocellular carcinoma, melanoma, renal cell or head and neck cancer. It was permissible to have had prior anti-PD-1, anti-PD-L1 or anti-CTLA-4 therapy, and approximately 41% had some.

V shed 5 bases and J 0 bases; nucleotides not matched to a gene: 8. The CDR3 sequence is 18 residues long. Per germline, CDR1 SGHAT and CDR2 FQNNGV. Repertoires were generated with immunoSEQ multiplex PCR, while TCRdb's copy carries only in-frame clones and drops some. Of tens of thousands of clones in the sample, 70% to 90% were seen once. This receptor was identified in an adult with an advanced solid tumor such as melanoma, head and neck, liver or kidney cancer. Source: CD4+ or CD8+ T cells sorted from blood, taken in a trial of the OX40 agonist ivuxolimab. The chain couples TRBV11-2 to TRBJ2-3; 13 nucleotides agree with TRBD2. In DNA, the CDR3 is TGTGCCAGCAGCCCCGGGACTAGCGGGGAGACTAGCACAGATACGCAGTATTTT. This translates into CASSPGTSGETSTDTQYF.